The clone carrying this T cell receptor beta chain showed up just a few times. Its target is unknown. Germline CDR1 is LNHDA and CDR2 is SQIVND (reference sequence). V was shortened by 5 bases and J by 0 bases, with 11 bases between the two germline ends. The CDR3 extends over 15 amino acids. This entry is derived from a study of T cell repertoires in cytomegalovirus infection. Study details: CMV infection and matching HLA type were both indicated by public TCR beta signatures. Points from the study as a whole: Cumulated frequencies of public TCR beta families served to identify carriers of CMV plus the relevant HLA. In two of eight donors, the top clonotype was HLA-C-restricted CMV-specific.

From the reads, TCRdb called clonotypes with MiXCR, one entry per CDR3 protein. The sample lists 200,000 to 300,000 distinct CDR3 sequences, roughly 10% seen once, with roughly 16% in the top ten. The specimen sequenced was PBMCs. The chain uses TRBV19 and TRBJ1-3; possible D gene TRBD1, 5 bases. This clonotype originated in a human donor in good health (CMV status not recorded). Some clones in this sample may be carry-over from other donors' samples. The CDR3 DNA sequence: TGTGCCAGTAGTCAACAGGACCTCTCTGGAAACACCATATATTTT. Translating it yields CASSQQDLSGNTIYF. Combining the CDR3 with reference TRBV19 and TRBJ1-3 gives the whole variable domain DGGITQSPKYLFRKEGQNVTLSCEQNLNHDAMYWYRQDPGQGLRLIYYSQIVNDFQKGDIAEGYSVSREKKESFPLTVTSAQKNPTAFYLCASSQQDLSGNTIYFGEGSWLTVV.